The 12 T cell receptor beta chains given below trace back to one sample, sequenced in a study of T cells in localized non-small cell lung cancer. Only in-frame clones appear in the TCRdb table, and some are missing; sequencing was by immunoSEQ multiplex PCR. The sample records roughly 61,000 clones, roughly 76% being singletons. Sequenced here: PBMCs, sampled before any cancer treatment. The receptor source for this set is a man aged 40 to 70 with stage II lung adenocarcinoma.

There are a few counts of this clone. This sequence joins TRBV19 and TRBJ2-7, with 10 bases lining up with TRBD1. Losses at the gene ends were 5 bases for V and 3 bases for J; bases not matched to a gene: 1. CDR1 LNHDA and CDR2 SQIVND come from the germline V gene (reference sequence). The CDR3 spans 13 residues. The CDR3 region has the DNA TGTGCCAGTAGTTGGGACAGGGGCTACGAGCAGTACTTC. Translation gives CASSWDRGYEQYF.

This clone has just one count. CDR3 loop: CASRWTGFYGYTF. CDR3 bases: TGTGCCAGCAGATGGACGGGGTTCTATGGCTACACCTTC. V gene TRBV2 combines with J gene TRBJ1-2, with unresolved D. The CDR3 is 13 residues long. Germline CDR1 and CDR2: SNHLY and FYNNEI. The ends were cut back, 6 bases at V and 4 bases at J, with 12 bases in the middle. Together with reference TRBV2 and TRBJ1-2, the CDR3 gives the full variable domain: EPEVTQTPSHQVTQMGQEVILRCVPISNHLYFYWYRQILGQKVEFLVSFYNNEISEKSEIFDDQFSVERPDGSNFTLKIRSTKLEDSAMYFCASRWTGFYGYTFGSGTRLTVV.

The DNA of the CDR3 is TGTGCCAGCAGTGAGGGAGAGAGGACGTGTCAGCCCCAGCATTTT. This codes for CASSEGERTCQPQHF. J is TRBJ1-5 and V is TRBV25-1; D not resolved. CDR3 length equals 15 residues. Germline V lookup: CDR1 MGHDK, CDR2 SYGVNS. V shed 3 bases and J shed 6 bases, with 15 bases lying between them.

This clone was observed a handful of times. This chain uses TRBV10-3 with TRBJ2-1, with D perhaps given as TRBD1 or TRBD2 (6 bases each). From germline, CDR1 is ENHRY and CDR2 SYGVKD. This CDR3 has 16 residues. Trimming took 4 bases from V and 6 from J, leaving 19 bases between them. The DNA of the CDR3 is TGTGCCATCAGTGGGAGGAGACTAGAGGGGGGCAATGAGCAGTTCTTC. It codes for CAISGRRLEGGNEQFF.

This clone was recorded once. This chain uses TRBV11-2 with TRBJ2-7, with 8 bases identical to TRBD1. CDR1 and CDR2 from the germline V gene are SGHAT and FQNNGV. The V segment lost 1 base and the J segment 9 bases; nucleotides outside the gene matches: 11. The CDR3 extends over 15 amino acids. Here the CDR3 DNA reads TGTGCCAGCAGCTTAGTTTCTGGACAGGGTGGTGTGCAGTACTTC. Residues: CASSLVSGQGGVQYF.

The rearrangement joins TRBV6-1 to TRBJ1-1; D might be TRBD1 (5 bases). V lost 2 bases and J 1 base, leaving 11 bases between the germline ends. The germline gives CDR1 MNHNS, CDR2 SASEGT. CDR3 length equals 15 residues. This chain's CDR3 is CASSEIWQGNTEAFF. The CDR3 bases are TGTGCCAGCAGTGAAATTTGGCAGGGGAACACTGAAGCTTTCTTT.

The CDR3 DNA sequence: TGTGCCAGCAGCTTAGCCGGCGGGCCGAGCTCCTACGAGCAGTACTTC. Protein: CASSLAGGPSSYEQYF. The chain links TRBV7-6 to TRBJ2-7; tentatively, D is TRBD2 (5 bases). Trimming took 0 bases from V and 0 from J, leaving 12 bases between them. The CDR3 is 16 amino acids. CDR1 and CDR2 from the germline V gene are SGHVS and FNYEAQ.

This clone was seen only a few times. This chain uses TRBV7-2 with TRBJ1-5; no clear D. Germline CDR1 is SGHTA and CDR2 is FQGNSA. Trimming left V 2 bases short and J 9 bases short, with 8 bases between. The CDR3 is made up of 12 amino acids. Written as DNA, the CDR3 is TGTGCCAGCAGCTTAAACCTGGGGCCCCAGCATTTT. It yields the protein CASSLNLGPQHF.

This clone appeared once. The V and J genes are TRBV5-1 and TRBJ2-5, with D maybe TRBD2 (6 bases). The V end lost 4 bases, the J end lost 5 bases, and 12 bases lay between the germline ends. Germline V gene sequence: CDR1 SGHRS, CDR2 YFSETQ. This CDR3 is built from 13 residues. For the CDR3, the DNA is TGCGCCAGCAGCAGGAGGGAAGGGGAGACCCAGTACTTC. It yields the protein CASSRREGETQYF.

The sample holds one count of this clone. J is TRBJ2-1 and V is TRBV10-3; D may be TRBD2 (5 bases). The CDR3 extends over 16 amino acids. CDR1 is ENHRY and CDR2 is SYGVKD in the germline V gene. V was shortened by 0 bases and J by 2 bases, with 11 bases between the two germline ends. The CDR3 region has the DNA TGTGCCATCAGTGAGTCGAAGGGAGTTACCTACAATGAGCAGTTCTTC. The encoded protein is CAISESKGVTYNEQFF.

This rearrangement joins TRBV11-3 to TRBJ1-2, with TRBD1 identical over 8 bases. Trimming at V came to 4 bases and at J to 6 bases, leaving 7 bases not matched to a gene. Germline CDR1 reads SGHNT; CDR2 reads YENEEA. The CDR3 spans 14 residues. CDR3 DNA sequence: TGTGCCAGCAGCTCAACAGGGGGGATTAATGGCTACACCTTC. This sequence encodes CASSSTGGINGYTF.

The chain couples TRBV6-5 to TRBJ2-7, with 8 nucleotides matching TRBD1. This CDR3 is built from 13 residues. Per germline, CDR1 MNHEY and CDR2 SVGAGI. The junction had 4 bases not matched to a gene; V was cut back by 5 bases and J by 4 bases. The CDR3 bases are TGTGCCAGCAGTCAGGGGGCTAGGTACGAGCAGTACTTC. Translation: CASSQGARYEQYF.